This TCR beta chain was recovered during a study of technical replicates of blood from a handful of donors. Trimming stripped 8 bases from V and 4 bases from J, with 14 bases between. The CDR3 is 14 amino acids. Germline V gene sequence: CDR1 SNHLY, CDR2 FYNNEI. In its sample, this clone was seen once. TCRdb's table, derived via immunoSEQ multiplex PCR, lists solely in-frame clones and lacks some. The sample has approximately 70,000 clones; just under 95% are singletons. The material sequenced was T cells isolated from PBMCs. The genes are TRBV2 and TRBJ2-2; D perhaps matches TRBD2 (6 bases). The receptor was isolated from a human donor in good health. CDR3 region: CASRASVTTGELFF. The CDR3 DNA reads TGTGCCAGCCGTGCTAGCGTGACCACCGGGGAGCTGTTTTTT.